The 18 T cell receptor beta chains reported below all come from one sample, sequenced in a study of T cell responses to AZD1222 COVID-19 vaccine. Here immunoSEQ multiplex PCR was the method, and the copy in TCRdb shows in-frame clones only, minus some. The sample holds 65,000 to 70,000 clones, roughly four fifths seen once. The source was peripheral blood, collected on day 0 of AZD1222 vaccination. These receptors were obtained from an adult in good health.

The chain employs TRBV11-2 and TRBJ1-1, with unresolved D. The CDR3 loop spans 12 amino acids. Germline V CDR1 and CDR2: SGHAT, FQNNGV. Deletions cut 3 bases from V and 3 bases from J, with 5 bases between. The CDR3 spells CASSFSYTEAFF. The CDR3 nucleotides are TGTGCCAGCAGCTTCTCCTACACTGAAGCTTTCTTT.

In its sample, this clone was seen once. This sequence joins TRBV6-1 and TRBJ1-1; D uncertain. Germline CDR1 and CDR2: MNHNS and SASEGT. V lost 0 bases, J lost 3 bases, and 14 bases lay in between. This CDR3 comprises 16 residues. The CDR3 nucleotides read TGTGCCAGCAGTGAAGCGCTTGGGTTGCCATACACTGAAGCTTTCTTT. Translated: CASSEALGLPYTEAFF.

V usage is TRBV18 and J usage is TRBJ2-2, with 15 bases aligning to TRBD2. With 5 bases clipped from V and 4 bases from J, the junction kept 5 bases outside the gene matches. Per the germline V gene, CDR1 is KGHSH and CDR2 is LQKENI. This CDR3 is built from 17 residues. The CDR3 loop reads CASSAGTSGGRTGELFF. The CDR3 DNA reads as TGTGCCAGCTCAGCCGGGACTAGCGGGGGGCGCACCGGGGAGCTGTTTTTT.

This rearrangement joins TRBV27 to TRBJ1-2; D perhaps matches TRBD1 (5 bases). Germline CDR1 is MNHEY and CDR2 is SMNVEV (reference sequence). CDR3 length: 14 amino acids. V was cut by 5 bases and J by 7 bases, with 17 bases left in between. CDR3 in amino acids: CASSPAGPITGYTF. The CDR3, as DNA: TGTGCCAGCAGTCCCGCAGGGCCCATTACTGGCTACACCTTC.

The chain recombines TRBV6-5 with TRBJ2-7, with D possibly called TRBD1 or TRBD2 (5 bases each). This CDR3 region has 13 residues. Germline CDR1 is MNHEY and CDR2 is SVGAGI. V dropped 7 bases and J dropped 2 bases, with 12 bases sitting between them. CDR3 in amino acids: CASTRGPTYEQYF. Here the CDR3 DNA reads TGTGCCAGCACCCGGGGCCCCACCTACGAGCAGTACTTC.

V usage is TRBV3-1 (or the pseudogene TRBV3-2) and J usage is TRBJ2-4; TRBD2 aligns across 9 bases. Germline values: CDR1 LGHDT, CDR2 YNNKEL (reference sequence). The CDR3 is made up of 15 amino acids. V lost 4 bases, J lost 10 bases, and 11 bases stayed unmatched. The CDR3 bases are TGTGCCAGCAGCCCCTCGGCTAGCGGGGTACAGATTCAGTACTTC. Its translation is CASSPSASGVQIQYF.

The table lists this clone with a count of one. This sequence joins TRBV27 and TRBJ2-1; TRBD2 matches at 11 bases. The CDR3 runs to 18 residues. Looked up from germline, CDR1 is MNHEY and CDR2 is SMNVEV (reference sequence). The junction had 9 bases not matched to a gene; V was cut back by 5 bases and J by 0 bases. The CDR3 region is CASSPLSSGGGSYNEQFF. CDR3 coding DNA: TGTGCCAGCAGTCCCCTGAGTAGCGGGGGGGGCTCCTACAATGAGCAGTTCTTC.

This chain links TRBV3-1 (or the pseudogene TRBV3-2) with TRBJ2-1; 7 nucleotides line up with TRBD2. The CDR3 contains 16 residues. The V segment lost 1 base and the J segment 4 bases; nucleotides outside the gene matches: 7. CDR1 is LGHDT and CDR2 is YNNKEL in the germline V gene (reference sequence). The CDR3 loop reads CASSQGWGGGYNEQFF. The DNA for the CDR3 is TGTGCCAGCAGCCAAGGATGGGGGGGAGGATACAATGAGCAGTTCTTC.

The chain joins TRBV11-1 to TRBJ1-4, with TRBD1 identical over 8 bases. With V trimmed by 5 bases and J by 6 bases, 2 bases remained unmatched. Germline V lookup: CDR1 SGHAT, CDR2 FQDESV (reference sequence). The CDR3 runs 13 residues. Written as DNA, the CDR3 is TGTGCCAGCAGCCAGGACAGGGATGAAAAACTGTTTTTT. Translation gives CASSQDRDEKLFF. Together with reference TRBV11-1 and TRBJ1-4, the CDR3 gives the full variable domain: EAEVAQSPRYKITEKSQAVAFWCDPISGHATLYWYRQILGQGPELLVQFQDESVVDDSQLPKDRFSAERLKGVDSTLKIQPAELGDSAMYLCASSQDRDEKLFFGSGTQLSVL.

This chain joins TRBV7-2 and TRBJ1-4, with 12 bases fitting TRBD1. The ends lost 5 bases at V and 8 bases at J; junction bases unmatched: 12. The CDR3 runs 17 residues. Germline assignment: CDR1 SGHTA and CDR2 FQGNSA. CDR3 sequence reads: CASSKGQGAELGEKLFF. The CDR3 DNA is TGTGCCAGCAGCAAGGGACAGGGGGCCGAGTTAGGCGAAAAACTGTTTTTT.

The rearrangement uses TRBV6-6 and TRBJ2-3; D assignment may be TRBD1 or TRBD2 (5 bases each). The germline V and J ends were trimmed by 6 bases and 0 bases, with 19 bases remaining between them. Per the germline V gene, CDR1 is MNHNY and CDR2 is SVGAGI (reference sequence). The CDR3 has 17 amino acids. CDR3 in DNA: TGTGCCAGCAGACGAGAGGGGTCCTGGGGGAGCACAGATACGCAGTATTTT. It yields the protein CASRREGSWGSTDTQYF.

The CDR3 DNA is TGTGCCAGCAGCGCCCTTCAGGGGGGGTTGAGCGGCTACACCTTC. This encodes CASSALQGGLSGYTF. The chain employs TRBV9 and TRBJ1-2; 7 bases line up with TRBD1. V dropped 3 bases and J dropped 8; count of bases not matched to a gene: 13. The CDR3 is 15 amino acids. Germline CDR1 reads SGDLS; CDR2 reads YYNGEE.

The chain combines TRBV7-6 with TRBJ2-7; D not certain. The V gene lost 4 bases and the J gene lost 3 bases, with 16 bases spanning the gap. There are 15 residues in the CDR3. The germline V gene has CDR1 SGHVS and CDR2 FNYEAQ. The DNA for the CDR3 is TGTGCCAGCAGCTCCGGACCACTGGCAGTCTACGAGCAGTACTTC. Encoded protein: CASSSGPLAVYEQYF.

The chain links TRBV7-2 to TRBJ2-1; D perhaps matches TRBD2 (6 bases). The CDR3 loop spans 13 amino acids. Trimming took 3 bases from V and 7 from J, leaving 10 bases between them. The germline V gene encodes CDR1 SGHTA and CDR2 FQGNSA. CDR3 sequence reads: CASSFKAGNEQFF. For the CDR3, the DNA is TGTGCCAGCAGCTTCAAAGCGGGTAATGAGCAGTTCTTC.

The J gene is TRBJ2-2, the V gene TRBV28, with 9 bases identical to TRBD1. The CDR3 extends over 16 amino acids. Germline V gives CDR1 MDHEN, CDR2 SYDVKM. V shed 3 bases and J 7 bases; nucleotides not matched to a gene: 9. As DNA, the CDR3 is TGTGCCAGCAGTTTCTCCGGGACAGGGAACGGCGGGGAGCTGTTTTTT. Protein sequence: CASSFSGTGNGGELFF. The full variable domain, with the rest looked up from reference TRBV28 and TRBJ2-2, is DVKVTQSSRYLVKRTGEKVFLECVQDMDHENMFWYRQDPGLGLRLIYFSYDVKMKEKGDIPEGYSVSREKKERFSLILESASTNQTSMYLCASSFSGTGNGGELFFGEGSRLTVL.

The gene calls are TRBV11-2 and TRBJ1-3; maybe TRBD1 (5 bases). This CDR3 has 15 residues. Germline V gives CDR1 SGHAT, CDR2 FQNNGV. Trimming removed 5 bases from V and 1 base from J, with 12 bases in between. The CDR3 reads CASSGDRLSGNTIYF. The CDR3 bases are TGTGCCAGCAGCGGTGACAGACTGTCTGGAAACACCATATATTTT.

This rearrangement joins TRBV5-1 to TRBJ2-5, with a weak D call TRBD1 (5 bases). This CDR3 has 14 amino acids. The germline V gene has CDR1 SGHRS and CDR2 YFSETQ. V shed 0 bases and J shed 4 bases, with 10 bases lying between them. The CDR3 is CASSLAQARETQYF. The CDR3 bases are TGCGCCAGCAGCTTGGCACAGGCCCGAGAGACCCAGTACTTC.

The genes are TRBV18 and TRBJ2-7; D call uncertain. The CDR3 is 14 amino acids. Germline assignment: CDR1 KGHSH and CDR2 LQKENI. V was pared by 0 bases and J by 2 bases, with 8 bases between. The CDR3 loop reads CASSPPDGAYEQYF. The CDR3 region has the DNA TGTGCCAGCTCACCACCCGACGGCGCCTACGAGCAGTACTTC.